This T cell receptor (beta chain) was recorded in a study of chemoradiotherapy in HPV16-positive cancers. Study-level background: Candidate HPV-specific clones and shared TCR motifs came from a couple of HPV16-positive patients. Overall study results and limits: During treatment, candidate HPV-specific clones and E7-related motifs expanded in tumor. HPV-specific T cells were functionally defined from only a couple of HPV16-positive patients.

The method was immunoSEQ multiplex PCR; TCRdb's version includes in-frame clones alone and lacks a portion of them. Of 5,500 to 8,000 clones in the sample, over 75% were seen once. There are 16 residues in the CDR3. Germline V gives CDR1 SNHLY, CDR2 FYNNEI. V was cut by 1 base and J by 0 bases, with 10 bases left in between. This clone was seen a single time. What it recognizes is unknown. The sample contains more than one DNA sequence encoding this CDR3. Repertoires were sampled repeatedly during chemoradiotherapy. The material was obtained from a patient who underwent chemoradiotherapy. The TCR originated in a human donor with HPV-associated anogenital cancer. This chain joins TRBV2 and TRBJ1-5, with D unresolved. The CDR3 DNA is TGTGCCAGCAGTGAAGGGGCCATAAATAGCAATCAGCCCCAGCATTTT. Translating gives CASSEGAINSNQPQHF.